These T cell receptor beta chains were read from a single sample in a study of CD8 T cells in Susac syndrome. TCRdb reprocessed the immunoSEQ multiplex PCR reads with MiXCR, giving one entry per CDR3 protein. Among 130,000 to 150,000 distinct CDR3 sequences, about 94% were seen once, and the ten largest hold approximately 0.25%. The sequencing sample was made of CD8+ T cells from PBMCs. These receptors were obtained from a human donor in good health. Both conserved end residues are part of each CDR3. A D gene is named only where the DNA matches it firmly. The listing skips clone size in some rows; elsewhere it reads once, few, many or a size class.

v_call	j_call	cdr3_length	d_call	clone_size	cdr3_aa	cdr3_nt
TRBV29-1	TRBJ2-3	12	NA	once	CSDRPLIDTQYF	TGCAGCGATAGGCCTCTCATAGATACGCAGTATTTT
TRBV29-1	TRBJ2-5	13	TRBD2	NA	CSVQLATQETQYF	TGCAGCGTCCAACTAGCGACCCAAGAGACCCAGTACTTC
TRBV20-1	TRBJ2-4	13	NA	once	CSGEDLAKNIQYF	TGCAGTGGAGAGGACCTAGCCAAAAACATTCAGTACTTC
TRBV27	TRBJ2-1	15	TRBD2	NA	CASSFTSGRGFEQFF	TGTGCCAGCAGTTTTACTAGCGGGAGAGGTTTTGAGCAGTTCTTC
TRBV11-2	TRBJ2-7	14	NA	NA	CASSPAGFSYEQYF	TGTGCCAGCAGCCCCGCGGGTTTCTCCTACGAGCAGTACTTC
TRBV12-3/TRBV12-4	TRBJ2-5	14	NA	NA	CASSFLGFGETQYF	TGTGCCAGCAGTTTCTTAGGATTTGGGGAGACCCAGTACTTC
TRBV28	TRBJ2-4	12	NA	NA	CASNQVKNIQYF	TGTGCCAGCAACCAGGTGAAAAACATTCAGTACTTC
TRBV4-2	TRBJ2-1	12	NA	few	CASSQGGYEQFF	TGTGCCAGCAGCCAGGGGGGCTATGAGCAGTTCTTC
TRBV5-4	TRBJ2-5	13	NA	NA	CASSFKNQETQYF	TGTGCCAGCAGCTTCAAGAATCAAGAGACCCAGTACTTC
TRBV5-1	TRBJ1-1	15	TRBD1	NA	CASSLELGGGPEAFF	TGCGCCAGCAGCTTGGAGTTAGGAGGGGGCCCTGAAGCTTTCTTT
TRBV20-1	TRBJ1-4	17	TRBD1	NA	CSATDSGQPATNEKLFF	TGCAGTGCTACCGACTCGGGACAGCCTGCAACTAATGAAAAACTGTTTTTT
TRBV20-1	TRBJ2-1	16	TRBD2	NA	CSARERTSGTYNEQFF	TGCAGTGCTAGAGAAAGGACTAGCGGTACCTACAATGAGCAGTTCTTC
TRBV9	TRBJ1-5	15	NA	NA	CASSVDGRNNQPQHF	TGTGCCAGCAGCGTAGATGGACGGAACAATCAGCCCCAGCATTTT
TRBV20-1	TRBJ2-7	15	TRBD2	NA	CSARDIAGPHDEQYF	TGCAGTGCTAGGGATATAGCGGGACCACACGACGAGCAGTACTTC
TRBV2	TRBJ2-3	17	TRBD2	NA	CASRGVPGLAVTDTQYF	TGTGCCAGCAGAGGAGTTCCGGGACTAGCGGTCACAGATACGCAGTATTTT
TRBV4-3	TRBJ2-7	15	NA	once	CASSQETGRAYEQYF	TGCGCCAGCAGCCAAGAGACAGGCCGAGCCTACGAGCAGTACTTC
TRBV28	TRBJ2-5	15	TRBD2	once	CASSSSGGGIRAQYF	TGTGCCAGCAGTTCCTCGGGAGGGGGAATTCGGGCCCAGTACTTC
TRBV27	TRBJ2-7	13	NA	NA	CASSIGLVGEQYF	TGTGCCAGCAGTATCGGTCTAGTAGGCGAGCAGTACTTC
TRBV29-1	TRBJ1-2	10	NA	NA	CSVEGYGYTF	TGCAGCGTTGAAGGCTATGGCTACACCTTC
TRBV7-2	TRBJ2-3	17	NA	NA	CASSLGVGGASTDTQYF	TGTGCCAGCAGCTTAGGGGTCGGCGGAGCTAGCACAGATACGCAGTATTTT
TRBV20-1	TRBJ2-1	9	NA	NA	CSARDEQFF	TGCAGTGCTAGAGATGAGCAGTTCTTC
TRBV7-9	TRBJ2-7	15	NA	NA	CASSLSGRTSYEQYF	TGTGCCAGCAGCTTAAGCGGCAGGACCTCCTACGAGCAGTACTTC
TRBV27	TRBJ2-7	15	TRBD2	NA	CASSMGLAGYYEQYF	TGTGCCAGCAGTATGGGACTAGCGGGATACTACGAGCAGTACTTC
TRBV5-1	TRBJ2-1	17	TRBD2	NA	CASSSGQRELSYNEQFF	TGCGCCAGCAGCTCCGGCCAGCGGGAACTCTCCTACAATGAGCAGTTCTTC
TRBV27	TRBJ1-2	14	NA	NA	CASSLRGPNYGYTF	TGTGCCAGCAGTTTAAGGGGCCCTAACTATGGCTACACCTTC
TRBV7-2	TRBJ2-7	13	NA	NA	CASRDTGFNEQYF	TGTGCCAGCAGAGATACAGGGTTCAACGAGCAGTACTTC
TRBV13	TRBJ2-1	15	TRBD1	NA	CASSSADRGFNEQFF	TGTGCCAGCAGCTCCGCGGACAGGGGGTTCAATGAGCAGTTCTTC
TRBV27	TRBJ2-7	15	TRBD2	few	CASTLRAGGVYEQYF	TGTGCCAGCACCCTACGGGCGGGAGGCGTCTACGAGCAGTACTTC
TRBV27	TRBJ1-2	13	NA	once	CASSFGGFNGYTF	TGTGCCAGCAGTTTTGGAGGGTTTAATGGCTACACCTTC
TRBV7-9	TRBJ1-2	16	NA	NA	CASSLAETEPSYGYTF	TGTGCCAGCAGCTTAGCCGAGACAGAGCCTAGCTATGGCTACACCTTC
TRBV4-3	TRBJ2-1	17	TRBD2	NA	CASSQEWTSPVRNEQLF	TGCGCCAGCAGCCAAGAATGGACTAGCCCAGTCAGAAATGAGCAGCTCTTC
TRBV27	TRBJ1-1	15	NA	NA	CASSLSPALNTEAFF	TGTGCCAGCAGTTTATCGCCAGCCTTGAACACTGAAGCTTTCTTT
TRBV12-3/TRBV12-4	TRBJ2-1	15	NA	NA	CASSGRDLIYNEQFF	TGTGCCAGCAGTGGCCGGGACTTGATCTACAATGAGCAGTTCTTC
TRBV24-1	TRBJ2-2	13	NA	NA	CATRGIGSGELFF	TGTGCCACCCGGGGTATAGGGTCCGGGGAGCTGTTTTTT
TRBV20-1	TRBJ1-1	10	NA	NA	CSALNTEAFF	TGCAGTGCTCTGAACACTGAAGCTTTCTTT
TRBV7-2	TRBJ1-2	17	NA	NA	CASSQNDIRGDVYGYTF	TGTGCCAGCAGCCAGAACGACATTCGGGGGGATGTCTATGGCTACACCTTC
TRBV5-1	TRBJ1-2	14	TRBD1	NA	CASSTGTDNYGYTF	TGCGCCAGCAGCACCGGGACAGATAACTATGGCTACACCTTC
TRBV19	TRBJ1-2	11	NA	NA	CASNQGDGYTF	TGTGCCAGCAACCAGGGCGATGGCTACACCTTC
TRBV5-6	TRBJ2-7	12	NA	NA	CASSSPEGEQYF	TGTGCCAGCAGCTCCCCAGAGGGCGAGCAGTACTTC
TRBV20-1	TRBJ2-1	15	NA	NA	CSARNPTATYNEQFF	TGCAGTGCTAGAAATCCTACCGCCACATACAATGAGCAGTTCTTC
TRBV4-3	TRBJ2-7	14	NA	NA	CASSQARDYYEQYF	TGCGCCAGCAGCCAAGCCAGGGATTACTACGAGCAGTACTTC
TRBV28	TRBJ2-7	16	TRBD2	NA	CASSLVPGLAQYEQYF	TGTGCCAGCAGTTTAGTACCGGGACTAGCTCAATACGAGCAGTACTTC